The rows below give T cell receptor beta chains drawn from one sample of a study of Graves' ophthalmopathy and Graves' hyperthyroidism. Using its own MiXCR run on the multiplex PCR reads, TCRdb lists one record per CDR3 protein. The data hold around 1,200,000 distinct CDR3 sequences, with around a third observed a single time. Source material: peripheral blood or thyroid tissue (not recorded which). These receptors were taken from an adult man with Graves' hyperthyroidism. Each CDR3 is given with its conserved first and last residue. Fields, in order: clone size, D gene, V gene, J gene, CDR3 protein, CDR3 DNA. The D gene is left open where the match is weak. Clone size, where shown, is once, few, many, or a class for clones that have expanded.

NA,NA,TRBV28,TRBJ2-5,CASTDMKDQETQYF,TGTGCCAGCACGGACATGAAGGACCAAGAGACCCAGTACTTC
NA,TRBD1,TRBV10-3,TRBJ1-6,CAISEGQGPPLHF,TGTGCCATCAGTGAGGGACAGGGGCCACCCCTCCACTTT
many,NA,TRBV6-1,TRBJ2-7,CASSELADEQYF,TGTGCCAGCAGTGAATTAGCGGACGAGCAGTACTTC
many,TRBD1,TRBV25-1,TRBJ2-7,CASSERSRDSYSYEQYF,TGTGCCAGCAGTGAACGCAGCCGGGACAGCTACTCCTACGAGCAGTACTTC
NA,NA,TRBV7-9,TRBJ1-1,CASCQERTANTEAFF,TGCGCCAGCTGCCAAGAGAGGACAGCGAACACTGAAGCTTTCTTT
few,TRBD1,TRBV12-3/TRBV12-4,TRBJ2-7,CASSSDPGQGSYEQYF,TGTGCCAGCAGTTCCGACCCGGGACAGGGTTCCTACGAGCAGTACTTC
NA,NA,TRBV4-3,TRBJ2-7,CASSQDPGRSSYEQYF,TGCGCCAGCAGCCAAGACCCCGGACGGAGCTCCTACGAGCAGTACTTC
NA,NA,TRBV7-2,TRBJ1-6,CASSPNPGGVNSPLHF,TGTGCCAGCAGTCCTAACCCGGGGGGAGTCAATTCACCCCTCCACTTT
NA,TRBD2,TRBV7-2,TRBJ2-3,CASSPLVGGLAGDTQYF,TGTGCCAGCAGCCCATTAGTTGGAGGACTAGCGGGAGATACGCAGTATTTT
NA,NA,TRBV7-9,TRBJ2-5,CASSLSGRGETQYF,TGTGCCAGCAGCTTGTCGGGCAGGGGAGAGACCCAGTACTTC
many,NA,TRBV15,TRBJ2-5,CATQDGRAARDEYF,TGTGCCACTCAGGACGGCAGAGCCGCAAGAGACGAGTACTTC
few,TRBD1,TRBV7-2,TRBJ2-7,CASSQGQGPTNSYEQYF,TGTGCCAGCAGCCAGGGACAGGGGCCGACAAACTCCTACGAGCAGTACTTC
many,TRBD2,TRBV12-3/TRBV12-4,TRBJ2-7,CASGLAGTYEQYF,TGTGCCAGTGGGCTAGCGGGAACTTACGAGCAGTACTTC
NA,NA,TRBV18,TRBJ1-1,CASSREMNTEAFF,TGTGCCAGCTCTAGGGAGATGAACACTGAAGCTTTCTTT
many,NA,TRBV5-1,TRBJ2-5,CASLSTPWGPQETQYF,TGCGCCAGCTTGTCGACGCCTTGGGGACCTCAAGAGACCCAGTACTTC
many,NA,TRBV11-2,TRBJ1-1,CASSIDPEAFF,TGTGCCAGCAGCATTGATCCTGAAGCTTTCTTT
many,NA,TRBV29-1,TRBJ2-7,CSVATGTTLYEQYF,TGCAGCGTTGCAACTGGGACAACCTTATACGAGCAGTACTTC
many,TRBD1,TRBV14,TRBJ1-3,CASKVTGDGNTIYF,TGTGCCAGCAAAGTGACAGGGGATGGAAACACCATATATTTT
NA,TRBD1,TRBV27,TRBJ2-7,CASSWGTGISYEQYF,TGTGCCAGCAGTTGGGGGACAGGGATCTCCTACGAGCAGTACTTC
many,TRBD1,TRBV7-9,TRBJ1-2,CASSKDREYGYTF,TGTGCCAGCAGCAAGGACAGGGAATATGGCTACACCTTC